A selection of T cell receptor beta chains follows, all from one sample in a study of shared clonotypes between healthy human individuals. Profiling relied on immunoSEQ multiplex PCR, and the TCRdb table lists in-frame clones only, not all of them. The repertoire holds about 1 million clones, with roughly 75% as singletons. Sequencing was carried out using memory CD4+ T cells sorted from blood. These TCRs come from a man aged 18 to 29 in good health. Both conserved end residues are part of each CDR3.

j_call	v_call	cdr3_aa
TRBJ1-1	TRBV15	CATSRGGDTEAFF
TRBJ1-6	TRBV5-5	CASSYSPTGVNSPLHF
TRBJ1-5	TRBV30	CAWSPGPGGNQPQHF
TRBJ1-2	TRBV6-1	CATEVVNYGYTF
TRBJ1-6	TRBV18	CASSPGTGSNSPLHF
TRBJ1-2	TRBV5-1	CASSTPDRGVGYTF
TRBJ2-7	TRBV18	CASSPGTTYEQYF
TRBJ2-3	TRBV15	CATSLRATDTQYF
TRBJ1-1	TRBV11-1	CASSQTGVYAFF
TRBJ2-1	TRBV5-1	CASSLEGSYNEQFF
TRBJ2-3	TRBV29-1	CSVRPGSTDTQYF
TRBJ1-1	TRBV2	CASEDRFTEAFF
TRBJ2-5	TRBV5-1	CASSLGREKETQYF
TRBJ2-7	TRBV19	CASSPGTSRQYF
TRBJ2-5	TRBV5-1	CASSLGPFQETQYF
TRBJ2-3	TRBV10-3	CAISESGSGLGDTQYF
TRBJ2-1	TRBV5-6	CASSMRDEQFF
TRBJ2-2	TRBV10-2	CASKGNTGELFF
TRBJ2-3	TRBV5-4	CASSFPQGMADTQYF
TRBJ2-3	TRBV10-3	CATAQAKGEGASTDTQYF
TRBJ2-7	TRBV7-9	CASSRTQSSYEQYF
TRBJ2-2	TRBV2	CASSRIPNTGELFF
TRBJ2-3	TRBV19	CASSMWGLLRDHTQYF
TRBJ1-3	TRBV19	CASSSGSLGSGNTIYF
TRBJ2-2	TRBV1	CTSSLRSGPFTGELFF
TRBJ2-2	TRBV6-5	CASRRAGGSDGELFF
TRBJ1-1	TRBV28	CASSLGTGALNTEAFF
TRBJ2-1	TRBV7-9	CASSRLTSGLHNEQFF
TRBJ1-2	TRBV10-3	CAISENRASRGYGYTF
TRBJ1-6	TRBV28	CASSFRPGQGNSPLHF
TRBJ2-3	TRBV18	CASSSPVDTQYF
TRBJ2-3	TRBV7-8	CASSPDGRTDTQYF
TRBJ1-1	TRBV19	CASSRTVMNTEAFF
TRBJ1-4	TRBV6-5	CASSYGTGLTNEKLFF
TRBJ1-5	TRBV5-5	CASSPSRTEFNQPQHF
TRBJ2-3	TRBV14	CASSQVVAGLTDTQYF
TRBJ2-7	TRBV28	CASSLNALGAPNYEQYF
TRBJ2-7	TRBV7-2	CASSLGPSYEQYF
TRBJ1-6	TRBV4-1	CASSLGQGNSPLHF
TRBJ2-2	TRBV30	CARRLAGNTGELFF
TRBJ2-1	TRBV18	CASSPGGTGPLSEQFF
TRBJ2-7	TRBV19	CASRHRDSYEQYF
TRBJ2-1	TRBV30	CAWSEFGRQGNEQFF
TRBJ1-5	TRBV28	CASSFGSPQHF
TRBJ2-7	TRBV6-1	CASSVDRGGFYEQYF
TRBJ2-7	TRBV5-6	CASRQGGGHYEQYF
TRBJ1-2	TRBV6-5	CASSRGQNYGYTF
TRBJ2-3	TRBV2	CASGVVTSGDTQYF
TRBJ1-5	TRBV6-1	CASSDRLRQPQHF
TRBJ1-6	TRBV30	CAWTLSGTGNSPLHF
TRBJ1-2	TRBV7-2	CASSSYLLEGGYTF